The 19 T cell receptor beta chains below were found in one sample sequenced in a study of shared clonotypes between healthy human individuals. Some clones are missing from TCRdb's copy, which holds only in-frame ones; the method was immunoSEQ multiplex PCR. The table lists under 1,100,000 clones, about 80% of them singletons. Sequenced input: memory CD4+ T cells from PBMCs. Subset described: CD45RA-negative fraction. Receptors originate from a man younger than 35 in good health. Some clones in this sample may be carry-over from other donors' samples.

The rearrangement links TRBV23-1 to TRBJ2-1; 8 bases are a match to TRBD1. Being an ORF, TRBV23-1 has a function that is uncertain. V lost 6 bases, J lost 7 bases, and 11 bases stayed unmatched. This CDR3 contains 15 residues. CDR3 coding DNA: TGCGCCAGCAGCCCACCCGGACAGGGAACGAATGAGCAGTTCTTC. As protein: CASSPPGQGTNEQFF.

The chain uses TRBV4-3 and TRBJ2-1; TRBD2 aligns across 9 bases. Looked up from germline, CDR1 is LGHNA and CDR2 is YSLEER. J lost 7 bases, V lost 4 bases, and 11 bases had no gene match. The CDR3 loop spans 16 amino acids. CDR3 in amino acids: CASSPGLASLRNEQFF. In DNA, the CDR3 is TGCGCCAGCAGCCCCGGACTAGCGTCTCTTCGGAATGAGCAGTTCTTC.

The CDR3 loop reads CASSFTGGGETQYF. CDR3 sequence (DNA): TGTGCCAGCAGCTTCACAGGGGGAGGAGAGACCCAGTACTTC. The V and J genes are TRBV7-2 and TRBJ2-5; 8 bases agree with TRBD1. The germline CDR1 and CDR2 sequences are SGHTA and FQGNSA. This CDR3 has 14 residues. V lost 3 bases to trimming and J lost 4 bases; unmatched junction nucleotides: 4.

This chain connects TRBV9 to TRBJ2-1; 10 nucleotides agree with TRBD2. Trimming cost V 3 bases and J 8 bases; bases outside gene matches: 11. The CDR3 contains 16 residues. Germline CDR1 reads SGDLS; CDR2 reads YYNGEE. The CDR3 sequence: CASSAGTSASGDEQFF. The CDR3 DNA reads TGTGCCAGCAGCGCCGGGACTAGCGCCTCAGGGGATGAGCAGTTCTTC.

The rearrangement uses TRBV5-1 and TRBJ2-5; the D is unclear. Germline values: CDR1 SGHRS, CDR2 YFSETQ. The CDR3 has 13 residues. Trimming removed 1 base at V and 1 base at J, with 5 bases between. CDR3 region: CASSLLRQETQYF. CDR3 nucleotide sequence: TGCGCCAGCAGCTTGCTGCGCCAAGAGACCCAGTACTTC.

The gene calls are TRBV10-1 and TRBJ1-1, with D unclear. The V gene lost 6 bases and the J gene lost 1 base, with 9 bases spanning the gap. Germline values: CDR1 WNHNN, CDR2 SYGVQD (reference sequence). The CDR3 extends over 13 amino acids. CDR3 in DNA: TGCGCCAGCAGACTGGACGGGAACACTGAAGCTTTCTTT. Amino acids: CASRLDGNTEAFF.

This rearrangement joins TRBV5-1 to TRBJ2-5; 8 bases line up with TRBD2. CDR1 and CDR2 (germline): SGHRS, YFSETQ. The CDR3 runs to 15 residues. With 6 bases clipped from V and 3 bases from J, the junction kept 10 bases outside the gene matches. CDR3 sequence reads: CASKVAAGVEETQYF. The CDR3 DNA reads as TGCGCCAGCAAGGTGGCAGCGGGAGTGGAAGAGACCCAGTACTTC.

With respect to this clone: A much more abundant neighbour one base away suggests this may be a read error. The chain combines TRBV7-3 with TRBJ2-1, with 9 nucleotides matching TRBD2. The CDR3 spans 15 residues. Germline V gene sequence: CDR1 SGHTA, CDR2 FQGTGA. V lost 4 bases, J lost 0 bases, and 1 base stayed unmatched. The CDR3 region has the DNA TGTGCCAGCAGCTCACTAGCGGGCTCCTACAATGAGCAGTTCTTC. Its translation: CASSSLAGSYNEQFF. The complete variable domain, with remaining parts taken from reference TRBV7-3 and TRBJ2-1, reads GAGVSQTPSNKVTEKGKYVELRCDPISGHTALYWYRQSLGQGPEFLIYFQGTGAADDSGLPNDRFFAVRPEGSVSTLKIQRTERGDSAVYLCASSSLAGSYNEQFFGPGTRLTVL.

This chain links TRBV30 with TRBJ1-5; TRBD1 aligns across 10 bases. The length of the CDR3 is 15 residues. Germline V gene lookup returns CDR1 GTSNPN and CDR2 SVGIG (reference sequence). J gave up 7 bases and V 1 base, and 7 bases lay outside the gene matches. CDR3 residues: CAWSAKDRGRQPQHF. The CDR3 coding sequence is TGTGCCTGGAGTGCAAAGGACAGGGGGAGGCAGCCCCAGCATTTT.

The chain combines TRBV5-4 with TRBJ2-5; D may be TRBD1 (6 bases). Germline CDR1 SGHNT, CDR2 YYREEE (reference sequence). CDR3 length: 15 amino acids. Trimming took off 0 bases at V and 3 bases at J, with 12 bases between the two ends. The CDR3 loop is CASSLGGGSEETQYF. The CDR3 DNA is TGTGCCAGCAGCTTGGGTGGGGGCTCTGAAGAGACCCAGTACTTC.

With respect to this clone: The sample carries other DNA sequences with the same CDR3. The CDR3 region has the DNA TGTGCCAGCAGCCCCCCGGGACAGGGCTCTGGGGCCAACGTCCTGACTTTC. As protein: CASSPPGQGSGANVLTF. This rearrangement joins TRBV5-4 to TRBJ2-6; 9 nucleotides align to TRBD1. This CDR3 comprises 17 residues. With 4 bases clipped from V and 0 bases from J, the junction kept 5 bases outside the gene matches. The germline CDR1 and CDR2 sequences are SGHNT and YYREEE (reference sequence).

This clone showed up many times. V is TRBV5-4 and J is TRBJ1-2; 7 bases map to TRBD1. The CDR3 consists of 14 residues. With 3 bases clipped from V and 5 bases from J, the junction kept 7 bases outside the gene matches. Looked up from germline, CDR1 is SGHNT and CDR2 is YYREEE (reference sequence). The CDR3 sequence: CASSWGQNPYGYTF. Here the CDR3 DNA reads TGTGCCAGCAGCTGGGGACAGAACCCATATGGCTACACCTTC.

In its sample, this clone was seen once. This CDR3 is CASSPMGSGDTDTQYF. The CDR3 bases are TGTGCCAGCAGTCCCATGGGTAGCGGGGACACAGATACGCAGTATTTT. V gene TRBV6-6 combines with J gene TRBJ2-3; 8 nucleotides match TRBD2. Germline loops: CDR1 MNHNY, CDR2 SVGAGI (reference sequence). V gave up 5 bases and J gave up 2 bases; unmatched junction bases: 9. The CDR3 sequence is 16 residues long.

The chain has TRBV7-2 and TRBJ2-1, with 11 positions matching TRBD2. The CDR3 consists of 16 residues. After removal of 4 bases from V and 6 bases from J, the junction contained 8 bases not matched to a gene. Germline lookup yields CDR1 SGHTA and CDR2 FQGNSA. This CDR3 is CASSWQLAGAGNEQFF. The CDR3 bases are TGTGCCAGCAGCTGGCAACTAGCGGGAGCTGGCAATGAGCAGTTCTTC.

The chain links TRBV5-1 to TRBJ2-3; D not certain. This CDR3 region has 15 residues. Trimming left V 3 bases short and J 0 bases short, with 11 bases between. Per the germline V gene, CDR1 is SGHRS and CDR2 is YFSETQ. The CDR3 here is CASSYLSYSTDTQYF. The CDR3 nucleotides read TGCGCCAGCAGCTACCTAAGCTATAGCACAGATACGCAGTATTTT.

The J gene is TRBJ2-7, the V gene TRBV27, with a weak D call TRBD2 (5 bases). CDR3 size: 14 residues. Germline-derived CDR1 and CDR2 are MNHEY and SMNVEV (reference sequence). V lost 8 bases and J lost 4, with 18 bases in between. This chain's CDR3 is CASWTPGRIYEQYF. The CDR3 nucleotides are TGTGCCAGCTGGACTCCCGGTAGGATTTACGAGCAGTACTTC.

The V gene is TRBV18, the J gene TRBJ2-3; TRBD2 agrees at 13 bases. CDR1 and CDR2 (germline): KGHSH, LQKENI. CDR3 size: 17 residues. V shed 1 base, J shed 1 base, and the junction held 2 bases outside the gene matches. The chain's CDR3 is CASSPHGLAGGTDTQYF. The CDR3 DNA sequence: TGTGCCAGCTCACCACACGGACTAGCGGGGGGCACAGATACGCAGTATTTT.

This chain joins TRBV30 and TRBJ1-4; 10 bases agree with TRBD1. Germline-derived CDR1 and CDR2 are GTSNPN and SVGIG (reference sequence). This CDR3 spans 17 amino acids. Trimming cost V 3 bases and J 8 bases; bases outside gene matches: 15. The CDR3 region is CAWSASRDRGQDEKLFF. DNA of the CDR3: TGTGCCTGGAGCGCTTCCCGGGACAGGGGACAGGACGAAAAACTGTTTTTT. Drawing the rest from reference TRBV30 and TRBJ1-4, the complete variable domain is SQTIHQWPATLVQPVGSPLSLECTVEGTSNPNLYWYRQAAGRGLQLLFYSVGIGQISSEVPQNLSASRPQDRQFILSSKKLLLSDSGFYLCAWSASRDRGQDEKLFFGSGTQLSVL.

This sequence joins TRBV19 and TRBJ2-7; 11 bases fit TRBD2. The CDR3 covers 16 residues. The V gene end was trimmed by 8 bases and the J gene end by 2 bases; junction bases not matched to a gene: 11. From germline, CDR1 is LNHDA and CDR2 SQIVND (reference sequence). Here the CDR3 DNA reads TGTGCCAGTCGTCAGACTAGCGGGACTTCCCCCTACGAGCAGTACTTC. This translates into CASRQTSGTSPYEQYF.